The rows below give T cell receptor beta chains drawn from one sample of a study of blood T cell repertoires in COVID-19. Assay: immunoSEQ multiplex PCR; the TCRdb copy retains only in-frame clones and omits some. The sample yields about 320,000 clones, more than 90% seen once. The sample consisted of PBMCs or T cells enriched from blood (not recorded which). These receptors were obtained from a man between 60 and 70 years old who had recovered from COVID-19. CDR3s include the opening cysteine and the closing phenylalanine or tryptophan. The D gene is left open where the match is weak. Clone size appears in some rows only: once, few, many, or a class for an expanded clone.

NA	TRBV12-3/TRBV12-4	TRBJ2-1	NA	CASSYRNYNEQFF	TGTGCCAGCAGTTACAGAAACTACAATGAGCAGTTCTTC
TRBD1	TRBV5-6	TRBJ1-2	NA	CASSFRGTGYTF	TGTGCCAGCAGCTTCAGGGGGACTGGCTACACCTTC
NA	TRBV30	TRBJ1-5	NA	CAWSVRRSNQPQHF	TGTGCCTGGAGTGTAAGGCGGAGCAATCAGCCCCAGCATTTT
NA	TRBV2	TRBJ1-4	NA	CASSRVRGNEKLFF	TGTGCCAGCAGTCGGGTGCGTGGTAATGAAAAACTGTTTTTT
TRBD2	TRBV2	TRBJ2-1	NA	CASSQGLAGFNEQFF	TGTGCCAGCAGTCAGGGACTAGCGGGGTTCAATGAGCAGTTCTTC
TRBD1	TRBV11-1	TRBJ1-1	NA	CASSLQQGARTEAFF	TGTGCCAGCAGCCTACAACAGGGGGCGCGCACTGAAGCTTTCTTT
NA	TRBV7-9	TRBJ1-5	NA	CASSLGTGTNQPQHF	TGTGCCAGCAGCTTAGGAACAGGGACCAATCAGCCCCAGCATTTT
TRBD1	TRBV6-5	TRBJ1-3	NA	CASILRGTMDTIYF	TGTGCCAGCATCCTCAGGGGGACCATGGACACCATATATTTT
NA	TRBV19	TRBJ2-7	NA	CASSIKDSAYEQYF	TGTGCCAGTAGTATTAAGGACAGCGCCTACGAGCAGTACTTC
TRBD1	TRBV6-2/TRBV6-3	TRBJ1-1	NA	CASSGQGGPADTEAFF	TGTGCCAGCAGCGGACAGGGGGGGCCGGCTGACACTGAAGCTTTCTTT
TRBD2	TRBV6-2/TRBV6-3	TRBJ2-3	NA	CASSWGTNTDTQYF	TGTGCCAGCAGTTGGGGGACTAACACAGATACGCAGTATTTT
TRBD2	TRBV4-2	TRBJ2-5	NA	CASSQAGTSSVGAETQYF	TGTGCCAGCAGCCAAGCCGGGACTAGCAGCGTGGGTGCGGAGACCCAGTACTTC
TRBD1	TRBV5-4	TRBJ1-1	NA	CASSLAGGLNTEAFF	TGTGCCAGCAGCTTGGCAGGGGGCCTGAACACTGAAGCTTTCTTT
NA	TRBV24-1	TRBJ1-2	NA	CATPGRGVNGYTF	TGTGCCACTCCGGGCAGGGGAGTGAATGGCTACACCTTC
NA	TRBV19	TRBJ1-2	once	CASSTYRDGYTF	TGTGCCAGTAGTACCTACAGGGATGGCTACACCTTC
NA	TRBV5-5	TRBJ2-7	once	CASSVIQGTYEQYF	TGTGCCAGCAGCGTAATCCAGGGGACCTACGAGCAGTACTTC
NA	TRBV6-1	TRBJ1-6	NA	CASSEPPGHSNSPLHF	TGTGCCAGCAGTGAGCCCCCGGGACATAGCAATTCACCCCTCCACTTT
NA	TRBV7-6	TRBJ2-5	NA	CASRISGQETQYF	TGTGCCAGCAGGATATCGGGCCAAGAGACCCAGTACTTC
TRBD1	TRBV5-1	TRBJ1-4	NA	CASHTGQGLTNEKLFF	TGCGCCAGCCATACGGGACAGGGGCTGACTAATGAAAAACTGTTTTTT
NA	TRBV5-4	TRBJ1-4	NA	CASSVGGLEKLFF	TGTGCCAGCAGCGTCGGGGGACTTGAAAAACTGTTTTTT
NA	TRBV29-1	TRBJ1-1	once	CSVDPQGEAFF	TGCAGCGTTGATCCCCAGGGTGAAGCTTTCTTT
NA	TRBV11-2	TRBJ1-2	NA	CASSPVNYGYTF	TGTGCCAGCAGCCCGGTTAACTATGGCTACACCTTC
NA	TRBV24-1	TRBJ2-5	NA	CATSDRQGTQETQYF	TGTGCCACCAGTGACCGTCAGGGAACCCAAGAGACCCAGTACTTC
NA	TRBV11-3	TRBJ2-1	NA	CASSLFRARNNEQFF	TGTGCCAGCAGCTTATTCAGGGCTCGGAACAATGAGCAGTTCTTC
TRBD1	TRBV6-5	TRBJ1-5	NA	CASRRQGAFRQPQHF	TGTGCCAGCAGACGACAGGGGGCTTTCCGTCAGCCCCAGCATTTT
TRBD1	TRBV5-6	TRBJ1-2	NA	CASSSGQGYGYTF	TGTGCCAGCAGCTCGGGACAGGGCTATGGCTACACCTTC
NA	TRBV6-2/TRBV6-3	TRBJ2-2	NA	CASSARWADTGELFF	TGTGCCAGCAGTGCCAGGTGGGCCGACACCGGGGAGCTGTTTTTT